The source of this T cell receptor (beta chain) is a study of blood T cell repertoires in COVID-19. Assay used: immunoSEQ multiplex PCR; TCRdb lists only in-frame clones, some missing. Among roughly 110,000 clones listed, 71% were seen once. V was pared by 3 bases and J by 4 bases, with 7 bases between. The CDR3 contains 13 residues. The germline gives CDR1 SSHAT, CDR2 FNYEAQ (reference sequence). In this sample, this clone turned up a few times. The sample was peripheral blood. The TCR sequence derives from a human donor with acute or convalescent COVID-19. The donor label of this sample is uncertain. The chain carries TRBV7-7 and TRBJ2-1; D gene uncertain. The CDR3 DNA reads TGTGCCAGCAGCTTTACAAGATACAATGAGCAGTTCTTC. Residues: CASSFTRYNEQFF.